These 18 T cell receptor beta chains were all obtained from the same sample, sequenced in a study of neurological immune-mediated disorders. TCRdb reprocessed the 5' RACE reads via MiXCR and lists one record per CDR3 protein. The table includes some 57,000 distinct CDR3 sequences, 3% to 4% detected once. The sequenced sample consisted of PBMCs. The source of these receptors is a woman aged 55 to 70 with multiple sclerosis.

This clonotype was seen ten or more times. The chain couples TRBV29-1 to TRBJ2-1; perhaps TRBD1 as D (6 bases). Germline V gene data show CDR1 as SQVTM and CDR2 as ANQGSEA. V was cut by 7 bases and J by 9 bases, with 13 bases left in between. The CDR3 has 11 amino acids. In DNA, the CDR3 is TGCAGCGCTTCAGGGGTAGGTGAGCAGTTCTTC. Its translation: CSASGVGEQFF.

Ten or more counts support this clonotype. The CDR3 DNA reads as TGCAGTGCTCCCCAGGCCGGAACCTACGAGCAGTACTTC. Translated, it gives CSAPQAGTYEQYF. The gene calls are TRBV20-1 and TRBJ2-7; unclear D gene. The CDR3 is 13 amino acids. CDR1 and CDR2 from the germline V gene are DFQATT and SNEGSKA (reference sequence). Trimming removed 5 bases from V and 2 bases from J, with 13 bases in between.

This clonotype was picked up a small number of times. The gene calls are TRBV7-8 and TRBJ2-7, with 9 bases that match TRBD2. Germline assignment: CDR1 SGHVS and CDR2 FQNEAQ. CDR3 size: 15 residues. J lost 2 bases, V lost 5 bases, and 7 bases had no gene match. This chain's CDR3 is CASSLRGLAAYEQYF. DNA of the CDR3: TGTGCCAGCAGCCTAAGGGGACTAGCTGCCTACGAGCAGTACTTC.

At least ten counts were recorded for this clonotype. The V gene is TRBV2, the J gene TRBJ2-2; weak D call: TRBD2 (5 bases). The CDR3 runs to 13 residues. Trimming removed 6 bases from V and 5 bases from J, with 10 bases in between. Germline CDR1 and CDR2: SNHLY and FYNNEI. The CDR3: CASRADYTGELFF. The CDR3 bases are TGTGCCAGCAGAGCCGACTATACCGGGGAGCTGTTTTTT.

This clonotype occurred many times. This chain joins TRBV5-8 and TRBJ2-1; D may be TRBD2 (6 bases). Germline CDR1 and CDR2: SGHTS and YDEGEE. The V end lost 2 bases, the J end lost 5 bases, and 20 bases lay between the germline ends. CDR3 length: 17 amino acids. The CDR3 is CASSFWSSGGFDNEQFF. The CDR3, as DNA: TGTGCCAGCAGCTTTTGGTCTTCTGGGGGGTTCGACAATGAGCAGTTCTTC.

J is TRBJ1-1 and V is TRBV6-5; no clear D gene. Germline CDR1 is MNHEY and CDR2 is SVGAGI. Between the trimmed V and J ends, which lost 7 bases and 1 base, there was a span of 10 bases. The CDR3 length is 13 residues. The CDR3 loop reads CASTPNGNTEAFF. As DNA, the CDR3 is TGTGCCAGCACCCCTAATGGGAACACTGAAGCTTTCTTT.

This clonotype appeared many times. The chain links TRBV29-1 to TRBJ2-5; D gene uncertain. The V and J ends lost 2 bases and 5 bases respectively, with 3 bases between them. Germline V gene sequence: CDR1 SQVTM, CDR2 ANQGSEA. The CDR3 consists of 10 residues. CDR3 coding DNA: TGCAGCGTTGAAAAGGAGACCCAGTACTTC. Its translation: CSVEKETQYF.

This clonotype appeared many times. The chain carries TRBV7-2 and TRBJ1-3; no firm D call. This CDR3 spans 16 amino acids. Germline CDR1 SGHTA, CDR2 FQGNSA. V lost 5 bases and J 4 bases, leaving 18 bases between the germline ends. The CDR3, as DNA: TGTGCCAGCAGCCCTAGCTTGGGCTCTGGGGGAAACACCATATATTTT. This translates into CASSPSLGSGGNTIYF.

This clonotype was recorded at least ten times. V gene TRBV6-6 combines with J gene TRBJ2-7; 9 nucleotides agree with TRBD1. Germline V gene sequence: CDR1 MNHNY, CDR2 SVGAGI (reference sequence). The CDR3 length is 15 residues. J lost 3 bases, V lost 8 bases, and 11 bases had no gene match. In DNA form, the CDR3 reads TGTGCCAGCCGCATTTGGACAGGGGCCGGCTACGAGCAGTACTTC. Translating gives CASRIWTGAGYEQYF.

This clonotype was detected many times. The rearrangement joins TRBV20-1 to TRBJ1-1; D uncertain. With 2 bases removed from V and 4 bases from J, the gap between germline ends came to 5 bases. CDR3 length: 11 amino acids. Germline-derived CDR1 and CDR2 are DFQATT and SNEGSKA (reference sequence). CDR3 in amino acids: CSARPSTEAFF. CDR3 coding DNA: TGCAGTGCTAGACCAAGCACTGAAGCTTTCTTT.

The chain carries TRBV12-3 or TRBV12-4 and TRBJ2-2; 8 nucleotides agree with TRBD1. V was pared by 6 bases and J by 4 bases, with 4 bases of the junction left unmatched. The CDR3 is 14 amino acids. Here the CDR3 DNA reads TGTGCCAGCAGCGGACAGGGCGCCACCGGGGAGCTGTTTTTT. Its translation: CASSGQGATGELFF.

This clonotype has ten or more counts. The chain couples TRBV18 to TRBJ2-3; 7 bases map to TRBD2. V lost 3 bases, J lost 3 bases, and 6 bases stayed unmatched. CDR3 length: 15 amino acids. CDR1 and CDR2 (germline): KGHSH, LQKENI. In DNA form, the CDR3 reads TGTGCCAGCTCACCCGGCGGGAGTTCGACAGATACGCAGTATTTT. This translates into CASSPGGSSTDTQYF.

This clonotype was picked up many times. J is TRBJ2-1 and V is TRBV5-1; D is unclear. V lost 0 bases and J lost 0, with 10 bases in between. This CDR3 contains 16 residues. CDR1 SGHRS and CDR2 YFSETQ come from the germline V gene. The DNA of the CDR3 is TGCGCCAGCAGCTTGGGATCCGGCAGCTCCTACAATGAGCAGTTCTTC. Translation gives CASSLGSGSSYNEQFF.

This clonotype was recorded at least ten times. The J gene is TRBJ2-5, the V gene TRBV20-1; D is uncertain. The length of the CDR3 is 14 residues. V was clipped by 6 bases and J by 4 bases, with 18 bases between them. Germline V gene lookup returns CDR1 DFQATT and CDR2 SNEGSKA (reference sequence). CDR3 bases: TGCAGTGCGAATCCGATAATCGCACCAGAGACCCAGTACTTC. This gives the protein CSANPIIAPETQYF.

This clonotype came up many times. This chain uses TRBV28 with TRBJ2-7; D unresolved. Between the trimmed V and J ends, which lost 0 bases and 2 bases, there was a span of 8 bases. The length of the CDR3 is 14 residues. CDR1 is MDHEN and CDR2 is SYDVKM in the germline V gene. As DNA, the CDR3 is TGTGCCAGCAGTTTATGGCCAGAAGCCTACGAGCAGTACTTC. Translated: CASSLWPEAYEQYF.

The sample holds many counts of this clonotype. The chain links TRBV9 to TRBJ2-1; no firm D call. There are 15 residues in the CDR3. Germline CDR1 is SGDLS and CDR2 is YYNGEE. V shed 4 bases and J shed 3 bases, with 14 bases lying between them. CDR3 coding DNA: TGTGCCAGCAGCCCCCATCCAGATAACTACAATGAGCAGTTCTTC. It specifies CASSPHPDNYNEQFF.

This clonotype was seen at least ten times. The gene calls are TRBV3-1 and TRBJ2-7; tentative D call: TRBD2 (6 bases). Trimming pared 3 bases from V and 7 bases from J, leaving 13 bases between. Germline CDR1 and CDR2: LGHDT and YNNKEL (reference sequence). The CDR3 runs to 13 residues. CDR3 DNA: TGTGCCAGCAGCCAGACCGGGGCGGGGGAGCAGTACTTC. Translating gives CASSQTGAGEQYF.

This clonotype was detected many times. This chain links TRBV3-1 with TRBJ1-1; 8 nucleotides line up with TRBD1. CDR1 is LGHDT and CDR2 is YNNKEL in the germline V gene (reference sequence). The CDR3 is made up of 16 amino acids. V trimming: 1 base; J trimming: 6 bases; junction bases outside the gene matches: 10. CDR3 amino acids: CASSQAPRTGSPEAFF. The CDR3 DNA reads TGTGCCAGCAGCCAAGCCCCCAGGACAGGGTCGCCTGAAGCTTTCTTT.